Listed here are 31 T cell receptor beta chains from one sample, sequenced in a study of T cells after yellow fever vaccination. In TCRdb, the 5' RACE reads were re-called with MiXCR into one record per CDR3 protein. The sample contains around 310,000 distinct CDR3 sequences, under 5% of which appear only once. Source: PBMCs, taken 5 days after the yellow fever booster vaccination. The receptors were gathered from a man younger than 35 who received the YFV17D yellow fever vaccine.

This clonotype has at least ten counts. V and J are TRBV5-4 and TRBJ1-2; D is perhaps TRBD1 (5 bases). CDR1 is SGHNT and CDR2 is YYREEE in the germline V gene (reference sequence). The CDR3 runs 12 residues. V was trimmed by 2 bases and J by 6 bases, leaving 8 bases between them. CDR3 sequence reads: CASSFSGNGYTF. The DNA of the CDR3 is TGTGCCAGCAGCTTTTCAGGGAATGGCTACACCTTC.

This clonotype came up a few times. CDR3 region: CASSLERWISSYEQYF. The CDR3 DNA reads TGTGCCAGCAGCTTAGAACGGTGGATCTCCTCCTACGAGCAGTACTTC. The chain recombines TRBV7-8 with TRBJ2-7, with D unresolved. V was trimmed by 1 base and J by 0 bases, leaving 13 bases between them. CDR1 and CDR2 (germline): SGHVS, FQNEAQ. The CDR3 is made up of 16 amino acids.

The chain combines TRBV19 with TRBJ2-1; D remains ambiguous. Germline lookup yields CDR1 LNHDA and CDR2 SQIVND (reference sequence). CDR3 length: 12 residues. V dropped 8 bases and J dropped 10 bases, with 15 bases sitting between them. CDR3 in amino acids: CASESVDGEQFF. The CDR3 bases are TGTGCCAGTGAGAGCGTCGACGGGGAGCAGTTCTTC. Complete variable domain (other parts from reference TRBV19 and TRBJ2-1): DGGITQSPKYLFRKEGQNVTLSCEQNLNHDAMYWYRQDPGQGLRLIYYSQIVNDFQKGDIAEGYSVSREKKESFPLTVTSAQKNPTAFYLCASESVDGEQFFGPGTRLTVL.

In DNA, the CDR3 is TGTGCCAGCAGCCAAGATCATAGAGGCGGGGGGAGGGATGAGCAGTTCTTC. It translates to CASSQDHRGGGRDEQFF. This sequence joins TRBV4-2 and TRBJ2-1; 8 nucleotides align to TRBD2. Looked up from germline, CDR1 is LGHNA and CDR2 is YNFKEQ. This CDR3 is 17 amino acids long. V was clipped by 0 bases and J by 8 bases; unmatched bases: 12.

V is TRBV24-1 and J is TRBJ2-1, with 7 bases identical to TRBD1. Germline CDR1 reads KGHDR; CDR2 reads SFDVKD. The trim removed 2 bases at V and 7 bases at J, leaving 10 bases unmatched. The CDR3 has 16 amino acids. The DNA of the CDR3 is TGTGCCACCAGTGATTACTCTTCGACAGGGAAGAATGAGCAGTTCTTC. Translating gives CATSDYSSTGKNEQFF.

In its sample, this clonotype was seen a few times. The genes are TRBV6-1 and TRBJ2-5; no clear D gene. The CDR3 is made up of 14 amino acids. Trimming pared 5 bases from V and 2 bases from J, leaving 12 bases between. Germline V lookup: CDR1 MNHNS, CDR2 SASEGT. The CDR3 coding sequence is TGTGCCAGCAGTTTCGACCGCTCACAAGAGACCCAGTACTTC. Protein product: CASSFDRSQETQYF.

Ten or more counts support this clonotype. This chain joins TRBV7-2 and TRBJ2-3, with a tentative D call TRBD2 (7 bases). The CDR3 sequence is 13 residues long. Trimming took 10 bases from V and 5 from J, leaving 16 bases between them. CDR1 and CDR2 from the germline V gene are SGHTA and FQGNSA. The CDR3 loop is CATLGGLGDTQYF. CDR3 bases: TGTGCCACCTTGGGGGGGCTCGGAGATACGCAGTATTTT.

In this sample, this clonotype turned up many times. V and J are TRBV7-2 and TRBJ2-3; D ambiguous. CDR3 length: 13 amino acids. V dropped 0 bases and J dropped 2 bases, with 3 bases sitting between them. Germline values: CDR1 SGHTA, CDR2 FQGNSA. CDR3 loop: CASSLAYTDTQYF. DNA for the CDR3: TGTGCCAGCAGCTTAGCCTACACAGATACGCAGTATTTT.

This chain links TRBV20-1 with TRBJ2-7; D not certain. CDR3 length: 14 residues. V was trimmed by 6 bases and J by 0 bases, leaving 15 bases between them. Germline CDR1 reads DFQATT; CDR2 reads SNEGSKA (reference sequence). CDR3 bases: TGCAGTGCCTTGGGTGGTGGGGACTCCTACGAGCAGTACTTC. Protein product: CSALGGGDSYEQYF.

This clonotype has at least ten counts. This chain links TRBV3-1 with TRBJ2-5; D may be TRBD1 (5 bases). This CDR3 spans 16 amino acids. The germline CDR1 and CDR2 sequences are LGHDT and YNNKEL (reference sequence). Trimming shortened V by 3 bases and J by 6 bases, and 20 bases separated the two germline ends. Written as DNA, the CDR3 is TGTGCCAGCAGCCATCGGACGCGTGCAGGGTTGAAGACCCAGTACTTC. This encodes CASSHRTRAGLKTQYF.

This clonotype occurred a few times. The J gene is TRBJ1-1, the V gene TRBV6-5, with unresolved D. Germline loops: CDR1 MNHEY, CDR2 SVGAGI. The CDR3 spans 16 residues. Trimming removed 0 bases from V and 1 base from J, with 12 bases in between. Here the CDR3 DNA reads TGTGCCAGCAGTTACTCGTGGAAAACGGGGAACACTGAAGCTTTCTTT. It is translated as CASSYSWKTGNTEAFF.

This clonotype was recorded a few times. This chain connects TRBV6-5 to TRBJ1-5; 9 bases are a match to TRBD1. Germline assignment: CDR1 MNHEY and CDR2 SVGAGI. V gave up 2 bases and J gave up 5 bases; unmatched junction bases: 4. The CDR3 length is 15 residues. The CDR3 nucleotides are TGTGCCAGCAGTTACGGGACAGGGAACGATCAGCCCCAGCATTTT. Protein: CASSYGTGNDQPQHF.

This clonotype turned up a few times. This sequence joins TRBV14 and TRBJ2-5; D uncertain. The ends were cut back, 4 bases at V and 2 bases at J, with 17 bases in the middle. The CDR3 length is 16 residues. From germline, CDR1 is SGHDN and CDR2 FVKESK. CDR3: CASSRVPYTRQETQYF. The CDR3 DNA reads TGTGCCAGCAGCCGCGTCCCTTATACCCGGCAAGAGACCCAGTACTTC.

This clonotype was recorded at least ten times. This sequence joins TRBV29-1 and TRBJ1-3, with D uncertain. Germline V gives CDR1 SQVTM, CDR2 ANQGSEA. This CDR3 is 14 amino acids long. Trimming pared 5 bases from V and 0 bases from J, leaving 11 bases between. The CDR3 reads CSVLDPNSGNTIYF. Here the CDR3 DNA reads TGCAGCGTTCTGGACCCGAACTCTGGAAACACCATATATTTT.

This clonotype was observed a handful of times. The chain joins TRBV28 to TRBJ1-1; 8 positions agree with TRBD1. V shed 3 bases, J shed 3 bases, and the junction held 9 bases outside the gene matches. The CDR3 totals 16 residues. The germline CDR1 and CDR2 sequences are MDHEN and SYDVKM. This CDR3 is CASSFGRGRKDTEAFF. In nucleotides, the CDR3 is TGTGCCAGCAGTTTCGGCAGGGGGCGTAAGGACACTGAAGCTTTCTTT.

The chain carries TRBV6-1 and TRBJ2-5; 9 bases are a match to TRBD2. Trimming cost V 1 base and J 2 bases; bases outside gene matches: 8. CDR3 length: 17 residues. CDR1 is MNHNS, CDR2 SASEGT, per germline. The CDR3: CASSEERGGARQETQYF. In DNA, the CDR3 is TGTGCCAGCAGTGAAGAACGCGGGGGGGCGAGGCAAGAGACCCAGTACTTC.

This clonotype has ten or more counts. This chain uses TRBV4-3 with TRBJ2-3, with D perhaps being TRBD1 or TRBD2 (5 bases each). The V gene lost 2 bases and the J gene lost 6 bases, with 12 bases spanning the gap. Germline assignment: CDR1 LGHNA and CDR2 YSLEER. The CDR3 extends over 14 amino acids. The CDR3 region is CASSQNGASDTQYF. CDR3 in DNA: TGCGCCAGCAGCCAAAACGGGGCTTCGGATACGCAGTATTTT.

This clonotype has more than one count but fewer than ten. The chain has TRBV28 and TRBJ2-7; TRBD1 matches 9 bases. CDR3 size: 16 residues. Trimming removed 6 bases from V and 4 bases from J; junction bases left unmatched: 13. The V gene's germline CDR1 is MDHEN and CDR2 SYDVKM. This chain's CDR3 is CASSHAPGQGGYEQYV. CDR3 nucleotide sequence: TGTGCCAGCAGCCACGCCCCGGGACAGGGAGGATACGAGCAGTACGTC.

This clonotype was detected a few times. The CDR3 here is CASGEAYGYTF. The CDR3 DNA is TGTGCCAGCGGTGAGGCGTATGGCTACACCTTC. The chain combines TRBV7-2 with TRBJ1-2, with D hard to call. V lost 8 bases to trimming and J lost 5 bases, with 9 bases between them. The CDR3 runs to 11 residues. In germline, CDR1 is SGHTA, CDR2 FQGNSA. Based on the CDR3 plus reference TRBV7-2 and TRBJ1-2, the full variable domain is GAGVSQSPSNKVTEKGKDVELRCDPISGHTALYWYRQSLGQGLEFLIYFQGNSAPDKSGLPSDRFSAERTGGSVSTLTIQRTQQEDSAVYLCASGEAYGYTFGSGTRLTVV.

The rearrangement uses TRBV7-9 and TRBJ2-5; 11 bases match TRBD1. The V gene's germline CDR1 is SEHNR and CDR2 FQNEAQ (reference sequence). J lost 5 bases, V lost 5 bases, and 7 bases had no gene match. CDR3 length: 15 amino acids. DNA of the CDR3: TGTGCCAGCAGCCAAGGACAGGGGGCGGGGGAGACCCAGTACTTC. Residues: CASSQGQGAGETQYF.

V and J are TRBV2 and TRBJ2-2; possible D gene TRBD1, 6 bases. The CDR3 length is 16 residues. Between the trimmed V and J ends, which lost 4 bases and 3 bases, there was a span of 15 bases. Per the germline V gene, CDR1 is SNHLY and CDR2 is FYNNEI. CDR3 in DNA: TGTGCCAGCAGTGTTCTAGGGGGAATCGACACCGGGGAGCTGTTTTTT. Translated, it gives CASSVLGGIDTGELFF.

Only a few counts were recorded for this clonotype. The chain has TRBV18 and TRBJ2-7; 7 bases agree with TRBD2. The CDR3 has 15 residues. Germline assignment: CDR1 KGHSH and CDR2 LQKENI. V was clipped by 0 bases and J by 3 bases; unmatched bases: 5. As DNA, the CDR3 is TGTGCCAGCTCACCACCGTCACGGGGGGACTACGAGCAGTACTTC. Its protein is CASSPPSRGDYEQYF. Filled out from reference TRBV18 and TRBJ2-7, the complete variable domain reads NAGVMQNPRHLVRRRGQEARLRCSPMKGHSHVYWYRQLPEEGLKFMVYLQKENIIDESGMPKERFSAEFPKEGPSILRIQQVVRGDSAAYFCASSPPSRGDYEQYFGPGTRLTVT.

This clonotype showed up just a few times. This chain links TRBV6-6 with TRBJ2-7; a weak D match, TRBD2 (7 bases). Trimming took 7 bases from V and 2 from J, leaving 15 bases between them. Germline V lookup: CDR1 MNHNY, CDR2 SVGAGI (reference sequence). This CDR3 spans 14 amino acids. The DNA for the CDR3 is TGTGCCAGCACAGGGGAGGGGGGACCCTACGAGCAGTACGTC. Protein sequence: CASTGEGGPYEQYV.

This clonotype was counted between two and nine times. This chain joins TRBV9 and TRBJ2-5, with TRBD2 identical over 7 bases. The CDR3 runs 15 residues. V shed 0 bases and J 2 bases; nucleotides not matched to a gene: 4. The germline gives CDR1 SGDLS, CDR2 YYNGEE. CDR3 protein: CASSVASGVQETQYF. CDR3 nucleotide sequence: TGTGCCAGCAGCGTAGCCAGCGGGGTTCAAGAGACCCAGTACTTC.

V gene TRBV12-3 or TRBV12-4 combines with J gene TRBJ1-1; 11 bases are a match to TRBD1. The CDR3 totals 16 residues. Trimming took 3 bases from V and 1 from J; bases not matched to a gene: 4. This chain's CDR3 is CASSFRTGGWNTEAFF. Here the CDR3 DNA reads TGTGCCAGCAGTTTCCGGACAGGGGGCTGGAACACTGAAGCTTTCTTT.

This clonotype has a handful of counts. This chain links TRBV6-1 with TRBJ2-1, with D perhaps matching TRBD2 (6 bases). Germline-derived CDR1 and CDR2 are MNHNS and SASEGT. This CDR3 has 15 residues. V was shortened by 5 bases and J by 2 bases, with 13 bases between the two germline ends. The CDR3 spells CASSRAGATYNEQFF. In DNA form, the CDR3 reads TGTGCCAGCAGTCGAGCGGGCGCAACCTACAATGAGCAGTTCTTC.

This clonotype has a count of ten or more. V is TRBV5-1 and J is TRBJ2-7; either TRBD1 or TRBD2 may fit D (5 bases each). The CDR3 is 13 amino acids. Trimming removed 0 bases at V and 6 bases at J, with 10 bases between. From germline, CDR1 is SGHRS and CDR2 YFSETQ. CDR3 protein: CASSLAGPLEQYF. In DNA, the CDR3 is TGCGCCAGCAGCTTGGCGGGGCCTCTCGAGCAGTACTTC. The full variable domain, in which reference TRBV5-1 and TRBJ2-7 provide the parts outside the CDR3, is KAGVTQTPRYLIKTRGQQVTLSCSPISGHRSVSWYQQTPGQGLQFLFEYFSETQRNKGNFPGRFSGRQFSNSRSEMNVSTLELGDSALYLCASSLAGPLEQYFGPGTRLTVT.

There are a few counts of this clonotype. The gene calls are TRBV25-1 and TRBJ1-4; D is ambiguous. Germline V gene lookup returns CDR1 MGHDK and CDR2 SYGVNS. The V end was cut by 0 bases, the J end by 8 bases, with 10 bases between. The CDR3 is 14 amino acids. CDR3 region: CASSEYSGGEKLFF. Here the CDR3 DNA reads TGTGCCAGCAGTGAATATTCGGGTGGGGAAAAACTGTTTTTT.

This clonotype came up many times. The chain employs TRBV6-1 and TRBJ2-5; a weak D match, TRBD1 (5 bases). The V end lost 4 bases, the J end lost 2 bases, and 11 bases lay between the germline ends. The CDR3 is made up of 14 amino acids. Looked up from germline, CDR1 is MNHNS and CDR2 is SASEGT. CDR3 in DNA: TGTGCCAGCAGTGTCCGACAGCGACAAGAGACCCAGTACTTC. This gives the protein CASSVRQRQETQYF.

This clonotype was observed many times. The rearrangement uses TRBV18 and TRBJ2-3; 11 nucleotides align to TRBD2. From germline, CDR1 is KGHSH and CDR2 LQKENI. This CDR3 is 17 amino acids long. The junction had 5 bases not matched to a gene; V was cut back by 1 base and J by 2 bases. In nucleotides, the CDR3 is TGTGCCAGCTCACCACTCCTAGCGGGGGGCCCCACAGATACGCAGTATTTT. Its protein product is CASSPLLAGGPTDTQYF.

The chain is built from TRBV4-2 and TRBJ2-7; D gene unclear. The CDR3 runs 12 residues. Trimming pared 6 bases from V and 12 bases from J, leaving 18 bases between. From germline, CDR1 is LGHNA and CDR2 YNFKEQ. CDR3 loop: CASSTKCRGLYV. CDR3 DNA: TGTGCCAGCAGTACGAAATGCAGAGGTCTGTACGTC.